This is a list of T cell receptor beta chains from one sample in a study of blood T cell repertoires in COVID-19. Sequencing was performed with immunoSEQ multiplex PCR; in TCRdb, only in-frame clones are kept and a portion is missing. The sample contains 100,000 to 150,000 clones, 80% to 90% of which appear only once. The sample comprised peripheral blood. These receptors were obtained from a man aged 70 or older with active or convalescent COVID-19. Each CDR3 is given with its conserved first and last residue. Each record gives: CDR3 length, J gene, V gene, D gene, clone size, CDR3 protein, CDR3 DNA. A D gene is named only where the DNA matches it firmly. Clone sizes are given selectively: once, few, many, or a class where the clone is expanded.

>18|TRBJ2-1|TRBV14|-|-
CASSQDWLVPSSYNEQFF
TGTGCCAGCAGCCAAGATTGGCTAGTACCTAGCTCCTACAATGAGCAGTTCTTC
>14|TRBJ2-1|TRBV2|-|-
CASSDRPTYNEQFF
TGTGCCAGCAGCGACAGGCCCACCTACAATGAGCAGTTCTTC
>14|TRBJ1-5|TRBV28|TRBD1|-
CASSSQGVGGPQHF
TGTGCCAGCAGCTCACAGGGGGTAGGGGGGCCCCAGCATTTT
>16|TRBJ2-5|TRBV5-1|TRBD2|-
CASSLEPAGAGETQYF
TGCGCCAGCAGCTTGGAACCAGCGGGAGCCGGAGAGACCCAGTACTTC
>15|TRBJ1-5|TRBV7-8|-|-
CASTSDTGVNQPQHF
TGTGCCAGCACCTCAGACACGGGAGTCAATCAGCCCCAGCATTTT
>14|TRBJ1-4|TRBV28|-|-
CASETVTQREKLFF
TGTGCCAGCGAAACCGTCACCCAGAGGGAAAAACTGTTTTTT
>15|TRBJ1-2|TRBV2|-|-
CASSSIADSNYGYTF
TGTGCCAGCAGTTCCATTGCGGACAGCAACTATGGCTACACCTTC
>14|TRBJ1-1|TRBV5-1|-|-
CASSLGDKYTEAFF
TGCGCCAGCAGCTTGGGGGACAAGTACACTGAAGCTTTCTTT
>15|TRBJ1-2|TRBV7-9|-|-
CASSLAGTPNYGYTF
TGTGCCAGCAGCTTAGCGGGGACACCAAACTATGGCTACACCTTC
>11|TRBJ1-4|TRBV29-1|-|-
CSVDINEKLFF
TGCAGCGTTGACATTAATGAAAAACTGTTTTTT
>13|TRBJ1-1|TRBV28|-|-
CASSERVNTEAFF
TGTGCCAGCAGCGAACGGGTGAACACTGAAGCTTTCTTT
>15|TRBJ2-3|TRBV24-1|-|-
CATSDFGPGGDTQYF
TGTGCCACCAGTGATTTCGGGCCAGGAGGAGATACGCAGTATTTT
>16|TRBJ2-3|TRBV6-2/TRBV6-3|-|few
CASSYSGLGQLYTQYF
TGTGCCAGCAGTTACTCGGGACTTGGTCAGCTGTATACGCAGTATTTT
>17|TRBJ2-5|TRBV5-1|TRBD2|-
CASSLGVVGGSQETQYF
TGCGCCAGCAGCTTGGGAGTGGTGGGAGGGAGTCAAGAGACCCAGTACTTC
>13|TRBJ1-1|TRBV28|-|-
CASSTSSNTEAFF
TGTGCCAGCAGTACTTCTTCGAACACTGAAGCTTTCTTT
>16|TRBJ2-2|TRBV6-6|TRBD2|-
CASSQGLAGDGGELFF
TGTGCCAGCAGCCAGGGACTAGCGGGGGATGGCGGGGAGCTGTTTTTT
>12|TRBJ2-7|TRBV2|-|-
CASSPRGGEQYF
TGTGCCAGCAGCCCGCGGGGCGGCGAGCAGTACTTC
>12|TRBJ1-6|TRBV6-5|-|-
CAGSEGVTALHF
TGTGCCGGCTCCGAGGGGGTGACGGCCCTCCACTTT
>13|TRBJ2-7|TRBV12-3/TRBV12-4|TRBD2|-
CASSLRTRPEQYF
TGTGCCAGCAGTTTAAGGACTAGACCCGAGCAGTACTTC
>16|TRBJ1-2|TRBV18|-|-
CASSPAVSGSNYGYTF
TGTGCCAGCTCACCAGCCGTGTCGGGTTCTAACTATGGCTACACCTTC
>13|TRBJ1-1|TRBV7-9|-|-
CASSISGNTEAFF
TGTGCCAGCAGCATCTCAGGGAACACTGAAGCTTTCTTT
>16|TRBJ1-2|TRBV29-1|TRBD1|-
CSAIDGQQGPNYGYTF
TGCAGCGCCATTGACGGACAACAGGGGCCCAACTATGGCTACACCTTC
>15|TRBJ2-7|TRBV29-1|TRBD2|-
CSVEGGRAGAFEQYF
TGCAGCGTTGAAGGGGGTAGAGCGGGAGCGTTCGAGCAGTACTTC
>15|TRBJ1-4|TRBV27|TRBD1|-
CASSFGTGGGEKLFF
TGTGCCAGCAGTTTCGGGACAGGGGGCGGTGAAAAACTGTTTTTT
>16|TRBJ2-3|TRBV7-9|TRBD2|-
CASTVGSSGSTDTQYF
TGTGCCAGCACCGTAGGGTCTAGCGGTAGCACAGATACGCAGTATTTT
>13|TRBJ2-7|TRBV6-5|TRBD1|-
CASSLGQGYEQYF
TGTGCCAGCAGCCTTGGACAGGGGTACGAGCAGTACTTC
>14|TRBJ2-7|TRBV29-1|-|-
CSVEDSGISYEQYF
TGCAGCGTTGAAGATTCCGGGATAAGCTACGAGCAGTACTTC
>14|TRBJ2-7|TRBV6-5|-|-
CAIDRQGGVSGQYF
TGTGCCATAGACCGGCAGGGAGGTGTCTCCGGGCAGTACTTC
>12|TRBJ1-1|TRBV19|-|-
CASSHMNTEAFF
TGTGCCAGTAGTCACATGAACACTGAAGCTTTCTTT
>15|TRBJ2-1|TRBV3-1/TRBV3-2|-|-
CASSQDDSPAYEQFF
TGTGCCAGCAGCCAAGACGACTCCCCAGCATATGAGCAGTTCTTC
>14|TRBJ1-1|TRBV5-1|-|-
CASSLERGNTEAFF
TGCGCCAGCAGCTTGGAACGGGGGAACACTGAAGCTTTCTTT
>16|TRBJ1-4|TRBV4-1|-|-
CASSQFTAPRGEKLFF
TGCGCCAGCAGCCAATTTACGGCCCCCCGGGGGGAAAAACTGTTTTTT
>15|TRBJ1-3|TRBV28|-|-
CASSPPSGGGNTIYF
TGTGCCAGCAGCCCACCCTCGGGGGGTGGAAACACCATATATTTT
>16|TRBJ2-2|TRBV2|-|once
CASSEAGVRSTGELFF
TGTGCCAGCAGTGAAGCGGGAGTCAGGAGTACCGGGGAGCTGTTTTTT
>12|TRBJ1-5|TRBV6-6|-|-
CASSDNIRGLRF
TGTGCCAGCAGTGACAATATAAGGGGTCTGAGATTT
>13|TRBJ2-1|TRBV29-1|-|-
CSVEAKTRIEQFF
TGCAGCGTTGAAGCGAAGACTAGGATTGAGCAGTTCTTC
>21|TRBJ2-7|TRBV21-1|-|-
CASSNRDRNLGLAAECSEQYF
TGTGCCAGCAGCAACCGGGACAGGAACCTGGGACTAGCGGCAGAGTGTTCCGAGCAGTACTTC
>14|TRBJ1-2|TRBV7-9|-|few
CASSPSSSGYGYTF
TGTGCCAGCAGCCCAAGCTCATCGGGCTATGGCTACACCTTC
>17|TRBJ2-2|TRBV3-1/TRBV3-2|TRBD1|-
CASSPPPPTGGTGELFF
TGTGCCAGCAGCCCTCCCCCCCCCACAGGGGGCACCGGGGAGCTGTTTTTT
>13|TRBJ2-7|TRBV9|TRBD2|few
CASSLTGGREQYF
TGTGCCAGCAGCCTCACGGGGGGGAGAGAGCAGTACTTC
>12|TRBJ2-1|TRBV19|-|-
CASSGSGDEQFF
TGTGCCAGTAGTGGATCCGGGGATGAGCAGTTCTTC
>16|TRBJ1-5|TRBV18|TRBD1|-
CASSETGVNSNQPQHF
TGTGCCAGCTCAGAGACAGGGGTCAATAGCAATCAGCCCCAGCATTTT
>15|TRBJ1-6|TRBV28|TRBD1|-
CASSSGTGYNSPLHF
TGTGCCAGCAGTTCGGGGACAGGCTATAATTCACCCCTCCACTTT
>16|TRBJ2-2|TRBV4-2|TRBD2|-
CASSDPSGTNTGELFF
TGTGCCAGCAGCGACCCTAGCGGGACGAACACCGGGGAGCTGTTTTTT
>14|TRBJ2-2|TRBV27|-|once
CASRPPTNTGELFF
TGTGCCAGCAGACCACCTACGAACACCGGGGAGCTGTTTTTT
>16|TRBJ2-3|TRBV24-1|TRBD2|-
CATSDLGGSSTDTQYF
TGTGCCACCAGTGATTTGGGCGGGAGTTCAACAGATACGCAGTATTTT
>15|TRBJ2-2|TRBV28|TRBD1|-
CASRTGGLNTGELFF
TGTGCCAGCAGGACAGGGGGCCTGAACACCGGGGAGCTGTTTTTT
>15|TRBJ1-2|TRBV28|TRBD1|few
CASSYPQGEDYGYTF
TGTGCCAGCAGCTACCCCCAGGGGGAGGACTATGGCTACACCTTC
>15|TRBJ1-4|TRBV28|TRBD1|-
CASSTQGAANEKLFF
TGTGCCAGCAGTACTCAGGGGGCGGCGAATGAAAAACTGTTTTTT
>14|TRBJ2-7|TRBV6-5|TRBD1|-
CASRYRQGSYEQYF
TGTGCCAGCAGATATCGACAGGGCTCCTACGAGCAGTACTTC